This T cell receptor beta chain comes out of a study of shared clonotypes between healthy human individuals. This was a deep-level run. The repertoire was sequenced with immunoSEQ multiplex PCR; TCRdb's copy has only in-frame clones and lacks some. This table has some 100,000 clones, about 71% appearing once. The study's findings and limits: At large depth, rarefaction still showed sorted-subset sequencing to be incomplete.

The V gene's germline CDR1 is SGHAT and CDR2 FQNNGV. The V end lost 6 bases, the J end lost 5 bases, and 19 bases lay between the germline ends. This CDR3 has 15 residues. On this clone: Its target is unknown.

The source of this sequence is a woman in her 30s in good health. Sequenced sample: memory CD8+ T cells sorted from blood. The subset: CD45RO+ cells pooled with CCR7-negative TemRA cells. The rearrangement links TRBV11-2 to TRBJ1-2, with D unresolved. The CDR3 is CASRANLAVGYGYTF. The CDR3, as DNA: TGTGCCAGCAGAGCAAACCTGGCAGTTGGGTATGGCTACACCTTC.